This section outlines one TCR beta chain sequence together with its context. This clonotype appeared many times. The specificity of this receptor is unknown. Per-nucleotide qualities are absent, and no much larger clonotype sits a single base away. Ophthalmopathy patients were characterized by moderately to severely active disease, a Clinical Activity Score of at least 3, a NOSPECS grade of at least 4, and a disease duration under 3 months. Patients with other autoimmune diseases, uncontrolled infections, pregnancy or lactation were excluded from the study. Diagnosis relied on clinical symptoms, serum thyroxine, TRAb, thyroid ultrasound and orbital computed tomography. PBMCs were isolated from about 10 ml of fresh peripheral blood by Ficoll-Paque density gradient centrifugation. Trizol reagent was used to extract the total RNA, and its quality was then checked on an Agilent 2100 Bioanalyzer. The entry originates in a study of Graves' ophthalmopathy and Graves' hyperthyroidism (dated by TCRdb to about 2018). About the full investigation: Peripheral blood was collected at initial diagnosis, before any treatment. In total, 135 blood samples were TCR-sequenced: approximately 40 ophthalmopathy, about 75 hyperthyroidism and about 17 hyperthyroidism-to-ophthalmopathy patients. The study used signatures of the TCR beta repertoire to tell Graves' ophthalmopathy apart from Graves' hyperthyroidism and to predict which patients would progress to ophthalmopathy. For independent validation, a separate cohort was made up of 18 hyperthyroidism patients plus 17 patients who later progressed from hyperthyroidism to ophthalmopathy. A discovery set of 100 or so patients (43 ophthalmopathy, 60 or so stable hyperthyroidism) was enrolled to explore V-J signatures distinguishing ophthalmopathy from hyperthyroidism. T-cell repertoires of thyroid tissue and blood were compared in several hyperthyroidism patients. After sampling, hyperthyroidism patients received methimazole starting at 30 mg daily, and ophthalmopathy patients received high-dose intravenous methylprednisolone.

Paper-wide results and their limitations: In cross-validation, the 13-signature model distinguished ophthalmopathy from stable hyperthyroidism with almost 90% sensitivity and around 81% specificity, and in the test set the corresponding values were roughly 80% and 76%. Sample size was not statistically predetermined, and group allocation was not concealed from the investigators. Most of the expanded thyroid clonotypes with a frequency above 0.001 were also detected in blood, and it was suggested that the thyroid immune response may be reflected by blood repertoires. In validation, the model predicted ophthalmopathy progression with less than 71% sensitivity and roughly 72% specificity; some twelve predicted patients were CT-confirmed with GO in a median of around 6 months.

V lost 7 bases and J lost 2 bases; the stretch between them is 18 bases long. The germline V gene sets CDR1 to SQVTM and CDR2 to ANQGSEA. The CDR3 holds 14 amino acids from the cysteine to the phenylalanine. Just CDR3 DNA is preserved here, 42 bases in frame from base 1. For repertoire sequencing, the TCR beta CDR3 regions were amplified from RNA transcripts. The first round of RT-PCR was done with HTBI primers and the Qiagen OneStep RT-PCR kit, and was followed by a second round of multiplex PCR, then size selection and purification. Libraries were sequenced paired-end with 100 bp reads on an Illumina HiSeq2000. In the authors' own workflow: SOAPnuke was used for read processing, and reads with adapters, uncalled bases, a mean Phred below 15, or no exact constant-primer or identifier match were discarded. COPE v1.2.5 was used to merge the high-quality paired reads. Clonotypes were defined as unique nucleotide sequences and were aligned to IMGT TRB V, D and J references using MiTCR v1.1. The analysis was limited to V-J combinations with a frequency above 0.0001, which together covered 99% to 99.2% of repertoires. For each V-J combination, a TCR clonal expansion and chaos score was defined as F50 clonal expansion divided by the chaos observed in the TCRdist matrix. Welch's t-statistics and random forest were used to reduce the features to about 12 V-J combinations, which were then used as input to a naive Bayes classifier. Thyroid-blood repertoire similarity was quantified with the Morisita-Horn index. TCRdb handled the public reads itself, with Q25 trimming in fastp and clone calling in MiXCR, and kept productive beta chains. Under each unique CDR3 protein, matching rows form one entry showing the most common genes and DNA. The V and J calls come from TCRdb's annotation, not from the publication. This sample is represented by under 400,000 distinct CDR3 sequences; 17% of them were singletons. The top ten constitute 10% to 15% of the sample.

The rearrangement combines TRBV29-1 with TRBJ2-7; a tentative D call is TRBD1 (5 bases match). The material sequenced was peripheral blood. This sequence was found in an adult man with Graves' ophthalmopathy. The sequenced DNA: TGCAGCGCGTCGCAGCAGGCGACAGCCTACGAGCAGTACTTC. Its translation reads: CSASQQATAYEQYF.